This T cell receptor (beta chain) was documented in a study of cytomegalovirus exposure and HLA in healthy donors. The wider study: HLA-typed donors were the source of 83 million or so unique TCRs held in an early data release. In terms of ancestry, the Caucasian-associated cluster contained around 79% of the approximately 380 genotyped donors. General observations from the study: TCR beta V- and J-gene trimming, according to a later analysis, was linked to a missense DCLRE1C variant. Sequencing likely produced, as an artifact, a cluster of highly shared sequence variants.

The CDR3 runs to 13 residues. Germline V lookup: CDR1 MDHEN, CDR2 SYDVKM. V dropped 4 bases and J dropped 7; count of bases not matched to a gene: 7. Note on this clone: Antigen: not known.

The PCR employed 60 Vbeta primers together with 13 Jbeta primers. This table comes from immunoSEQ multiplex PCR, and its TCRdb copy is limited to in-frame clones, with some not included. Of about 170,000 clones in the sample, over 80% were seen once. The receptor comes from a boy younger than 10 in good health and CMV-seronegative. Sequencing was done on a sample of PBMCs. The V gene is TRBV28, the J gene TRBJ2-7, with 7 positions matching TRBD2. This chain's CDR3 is CASSYVGGREQYF. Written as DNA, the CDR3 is TGTGCCAGCAGTTACGTGGGAGGGCGGGAGCAGTACTTC.